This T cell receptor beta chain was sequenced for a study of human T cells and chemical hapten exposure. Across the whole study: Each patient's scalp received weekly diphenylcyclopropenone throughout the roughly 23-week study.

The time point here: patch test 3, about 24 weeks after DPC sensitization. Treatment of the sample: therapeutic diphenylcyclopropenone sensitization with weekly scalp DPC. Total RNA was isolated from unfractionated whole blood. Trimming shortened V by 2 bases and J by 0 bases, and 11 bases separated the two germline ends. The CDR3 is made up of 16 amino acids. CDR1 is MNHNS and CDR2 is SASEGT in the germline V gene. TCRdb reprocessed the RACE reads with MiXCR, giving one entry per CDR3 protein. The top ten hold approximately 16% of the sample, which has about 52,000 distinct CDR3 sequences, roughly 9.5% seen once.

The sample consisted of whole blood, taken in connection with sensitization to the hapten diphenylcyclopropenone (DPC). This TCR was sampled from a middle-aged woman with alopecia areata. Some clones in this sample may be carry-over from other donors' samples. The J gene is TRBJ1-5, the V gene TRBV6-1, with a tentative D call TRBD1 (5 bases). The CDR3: CASSEFWGDSNQPQHF. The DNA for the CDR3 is TGTGCCAGCAGTGAATTTTGGGGGGATAGCAATCAGCCCCAGCATTTT.